The 29 T cell receptor beta chains below come from one sample, sequenced in a study of blood T cells in healthy people across ages. A second about 6 to 12 cycle PCR used barcoded and J-beta primers. From the 5' RACE reads, TCRdb called clonotypes with MiXCR, one entry per CDR3 protein. The table lists 750,000 to 1,000,000 distinct CDR3 sequences, 29% of them singletons. This sample was shared with a second study, whose subject was T cells of mothers and their children.

Sequenced material: blood. These receptors all stem from a woman aged 40 to 49 in good health.

The chain employs TRBV28 and TRBJ1-2; D call uncertain. Trimming took 5 bases from V and 7 from J, leaving 14 bases between them. The CDR3 contains 13 residues. Germline V gene sequence: CDR1 MDHEN, CDR2 SYDVKM. This chain's CDR3 is CASSAPGQTGYTF. CDR3 coding DNA: TGTGCCAGCAGTGCCCCGGGCCAGACTGGCTACACCTTC.

A few counts support this clonotype. The J gene is TRBJ2-5, the V gene TRBV6-2 or TRBV6-3; 7 nucleotides agree with TRBD2. This CDR3 has 14 residues. Germline assignment: CDR1 MNHEY and CDR2 SVGEGT. V lost 5 bases, J lost 6 bases, and 9 bases stayed unmatched. CDR3: CASSAERGRKTQYF. The CDR3 DNA is TGTGCCAGCAGTGCCGAGCGGGGTAGGAAGACCCAGTACTTC.

The V gene is TRBV28, the J gene TRBJ2-7, with TRBD1 matching over 10 bases. Germline CDR1 and CDR2: MDHEN and SYDVKM. This CDR3 region has 15 residues. V shed 8 bases, J shed 2 bases, and the junction held 9 bases outside the gene matches. The CDR3 spells CASASRGTGAYEQYF. CDR3 bases: TGTGCCAGCGCTTCGAGGGGGACAGGGGCCTACGAGCAGTACTTC.

This clonotype was counted ten times or more. The chain is built from TRBV7-9 and TRBJ2-7; D ambiguous. The CDR3 sequence is 13 residues long. V was trimmed by 8 bases and J by 0 bases, leaving 11 bases between them. CDR1 SEHNR and CDR2 FQNEAQ come from the germline V gene (reference sequence). The chain's CDR3 is CASYDNSSYEQYF. The CDR3 DNA reads TGTGCCAGCTATGACAACAGCTCCTACGAGCAGTACTTC.

This clonotype was seen repeatedly, ten times or more. V and J are TRBV7-2 and TRBJ2-1; D possibly corresponds to TRBD1 (5 bases). This CDR3 comprises 15 residues. Germline-derived CDR1 and CDR2 are SGHTA and FQGNSA. V lost 6 bases and J 2 bases, leaving 14 bases between the germline ends. The CDR3 here is CASSLKGAAYNEQFF. CDR3 bases: TGTGCCAGCAGTCTTAAAGGGGCAGCCTACAATGAGCAGTTCTTC.

The chain carries TRBV14 and TRBJ1-2; 8 nucleotides match TRBD1. Germline trimming cut 4 bases from V and 9 bases from J; bases unmatched to any gene: 4. The CDR3 sequence is 12 residues long. In germline, CDR1 is SGHDN, CDR2 FVKESK. The CDR3 DNA is TGTGCCAGCAGCCTGGACAGGGTGCGCTACACCTTC. It yields the protein CASSLDRVRYTF.

The rearrangement links TRBV24-1 to TRBJ2-2, with TRBD1 matching 8 bases. The CDR3 has 15 residues. The V segment lost 3 bases and the J segment 4 bases; nucleotides outside the gene matches: 3. The V gene's germline CDR1 is KGHDR and CDR2 SFDVKD. CDR3 coding DNA: TGTGCCACCAGTGATAGGGACAGGAGCACCGGGGAGCTGTTTTTT. The encoded protein is CATSDRDRSTGELFF.

This clonotype was counted many times. A much larger clone lies one base from this, so it may be a read error. V gene TRBV7-2 combines with J gene TRBJ2-7, with 7 bases fitting TRBD1. V lost 3 bases to trimming and J lost 5 bases; unmatched junction nucleotides: 10. Germline assignment: CDR1 SGHTA and CDR2 FQGNSA. The CDR3 sequence is 15 residues long. CDR3: CASSLSMGQCDEQYF. CDR3 nucleotide sequence: TGTGCCAGCAGCTTGTCCATGGGACAGTGCGACGAGCAGTACTTC.

This clonotype was counted many times. The V and J genes are TRBV27 and TRBJ2-7; 7 bases align to TRBD1. CDR1 is MNHEY, CDR2 SMNVEV, per germline (reference sequence). The trim removed 4 bases at V and 7 bases at J, leaving 13 bases unmatched. This CDR3 is built from 15 residues. The CDR3 DNA reads TGTGCCAGCAGTTCGCGTAACAGGGGCTCTGGTGAGCAGTACTTC. This encodes CASSSRNRGSGEQYF.

This clonotype was observed at least ten times. The chain recombines TRBV20-1 with TRBJ2-7; maybe TRBD2 (5 bases). The germline CDR1 and CDR2 sequences are DFQATT and SNEGSKA (reference sequence). This CDR3 comprises 14 residues. V lost 0 bases and J lost 7, with 16 bases in between. The CDR3 DNA reads as TGCAGTGCTAGAGATCATCTACTGTCGGGAGAGCAGTACTTC. Translating it yields CSARDHLLSGEQYF.

This clonotype was seen repeatedly, ten times or more. The chain has TRBV15 and TRBJ2-5; 9 bases map to TRBD2. The CDR3 spans 15 residues. Trimming cost V 5 bases and J 2 bases; bases outside gene matches: 6. Germline CDR1 is LNHNV and CDR2 is YYDKDF (reference sequence). The DNA of the CDR3 is TGTGCCACCAGCCCCCAGCGGGGGGAACAAGAGACCCAGTACTTC. Protein: CATSPQRGEQETQYF.

This clonotype was observed a few times. This chain uses TRBV27 with TRBJ1-1, with TRBD1 matching 11 bases. The germline V gene has CDR1 MNHEY and CDR2 SMNVEV (reference sequence). J lost 4 bases, V lost 5 bases, and 6 bases had no gene match. This CDR3 region has 15 residues. The CDR3 coding sequence is TGTGCCAGCAGTATACCGGGACAGGGGGGCACTGAAGCTTTCTTT. It is translated as CASSIPGQGGTEAFF.

The genes are TRBV20-1 and TRBJ2-3; a possible D gene is TRBD2 (6 bases). In germline, CDR1 is DFQATT, CDR2 SNEGSKA (reference sequence). V shed 5 bases and J shed 1 base, with 16 bases lying between them. This CDR3 comprises 15 residues. The CDR3 DNA is TGCAGTGCTGCCGGGACTCGGAGTGGCACAGATACGCAGTATTTT. It yields the protein CSAAGTRSGTDTQYF.

The V and J genes are TRBV20-1 and TRBJ2-1, with 7 nucleotides matching TRBD1. The J segment lost 10 bases and the V segment lost 4 bases, leaving 10 bases of the junction unmatched. In germline, CDR1 is DFQATT, CDR2 SNEGSKA (reference sequence). The CDR3 contains 13 residues. The CDR3 protein is CSANRPGQEEQFF. The CDR3 DNA is TGCAGTGCTAACCGCCCCGGACAGGAGGAGCAGTTCTTC.

Comments on this clonotype: Its ends do not fully match the called genes, so a read error is possible. The chain is built from TRBV28 and TRBJ1-6; D possibly corresponds to TRBD1 (6 bases). Germline V gives CDR1 MDHEN, CDR2 SYDVKM. The length of the CDR3 is 16 residues. The CDR3 protein is CASSLPGDSYNSPLHF. The CDR3 DNA reads TGTGCCAGCAGTTTACCAGGGGACTCCTATAATTCGCCCCTCCACTTT. The full variable domain, in which reference TRBV28 and TRBJ1-6 provide the parts outside the CDR3, is DVKVTQSSRYLVKRTGEKVFLECVQDMDHENMFWYRQDPGLGLRLIYFSYDVKMKEKGDIPEGYSVSREKKERFSLILESASTNQTSMYLCASSLPGDSYNSPLHFGNGTRLTVT.

The DNA of the CDR3 is TGTGCCAGCAGAAGTGGGTCCGATGAGCAGTTCTTC. This sequence encodes CASRSGSDEQFF. V gene TRBV11-3 combines with J gene TRBJ2-1; D ambiguous. The V gene's germline CDR1 is SGHNT and CDR2 YENEEA. V was clipped by 6 bases and J by 8 bases, with 11 bases between them. This CDR3 is 12 amino acids long.

The V gene is TRBV5-6, the J gene TRBJ2-7; D not resolved. CDR1 SGHDT and CDR2 YYEEEE come from the germline V gene. Trimming stripped 3 bases from V and 6 bases from J, with 7 bases between. The CDR3 has 11 residues. The CDR3 DNA reads TGTGCCAGCAGCTGGGATAGCGAGCAGTACTTC. As protein: CASSWDSEQYF. Combining the CDR3 with reference TRBV5-6 and TRBJ2-7 gives the whole variable domain DAGVTQSPTHLIKTRGQQVTLRCSPKSGHDTVSWYQQALGQGPQFIFQYYEEEERQRGNFPDRFSGHQFPNYSSELNVNALLLGDSALYLCASSWDSEQYFGPGTRLTVT.

Details on this clonotype: A much larger clone lies a single base off, so this may be a read error. The gene calls are TRBV7-9 and TRBJ2-5; D gene uncertain. This CDR3 comprises 14 residues. The germline V gene has CDR1 SEHNR and CDR2 FQNEAQ (reference sequence). CDR3 residues: CAGSKDPTQETQYF. The CDR3 nucleotides are TGTGCCGGCAGCAAGGACCCTACCCAAGAGACCCAGTACTTC.

This clonotype was counted only a few times. The chain is built from TRBV28 and TRBJ2-4; tentatively, D is TRBD1 (6 bases). The end of the DNA fits TRBJ2-7 better, so the J call may be wrong. Germline CDR1 reads MDHEN; CDR2 reads SYDVKM. CDR3 length: 14 amino acids. CDR3 sequence reads: CASSWSDRYHEQYF. The CDR3 region has the DNA TGTGCCAGCAGTTGGTCGGACAGATACCACGAGCAGTACTTC.

This clonotype was found a few times. This sequence joins TRBV19 and TRBJ2-1; unclear D gene. The CDR3 contains 13 residues. CDR1 is LNHDA, CDR2 SQIVND, per germline (reference sequence). V lost 6 bases, J lost 6 bases, and 12 bases lay in between. CDR3 in DNA: TGTGCCAGTAGGCAAGGCACCCCCAATGAGCAGTTCTTC. It is translated as CASRQGTPNEQFF. The whole variable domain, filled in from reference TRBV19 and TRBJ2-1, reads DGGITQSPKYLFRKEGQNVTLSCEQNLNHDAMYWYRQDPGQGLRLIYYSQIVNDFQKGDIAEGYSVSREKKESFPLTVTSAQKNPTAFYLCASRQGTPNEQFFGPGTRLTVL.

This chain connects TRBV12-3 or TRBV12-4 to TRBJ2-3, with TRBD2 matching 11 bases. The CDR3 has 15 amino acids. With 7 bases clipped from V and 4 bases from J, the junction kept 7 bases outside the gene matches. This chain's CDR3 is CASKISGGAADTQYF. The CDR3 DNA is TGTGCCAGCAAGATTAGCGGGGGGGCAGCAGATACGCAGTATTTT.

This clonotype has only a few counts. A much larger clone lies a single base off, so this may be a read error. The chain employs TRBV5-1 and TRBJ2-7, with D perhaps TRBD2 (5 bases). Germline V lookup: CDR1 SGHRS, CDR2 YFSETQ. The CDR3 is 14 residues long. Trimming took 6 bases from V and 3 from J, leaving 16 bases between them. CDR3 loop: CASNGEQVNYEQYF. The CDR3 DNA follows: TGCGCCAGCAACGGGGAGCAGGTTAACTACGAGCAGTACTTC.

This clonotype was counted only a few times. The chain employs TRBV18 and TRBJ2-1; D remains unclear. This CDR3 contains 15 residues. The germline CDR1 and CDR2 sequences are KGHSH and LQKENI. V was pared by 3 bases and J by 4 bases, with 13 bases between. In nucleotides, the CDR3 is TGTGCCAGCTCACCCCTAATTAGCAGGTACAATGAGCAGTTCTTC. Translated, it gives CASSPLISRYNEQFF.

Only a few counts were recorded for this clonotype. CDR3 residues: CASSGTEPNQPQHF. The CDR3 region has the DNA TGTGCCAGCTCCGGGACAGAACCCAATCAGCCCCAGCATTTT. The gene calls are TRBV2 and TRBJ1-5, with 7 bases identical to TRBD1. This CDR3 is built from 14 residues. Germline trimming cut 8 bases from V and 3 bases from J; bases unmatched to any gene: 7. Per the germline V gene, CDR1 is SNHLY and CDR2 is FYNNEI. The full variable domain, rest sourced from reference TRBV2 and TRBJ1-5, is EPEVTQTPSHQVTQMGQEVILRCVPISNHLYFYWYRQILGQKVEFLVSFYNNEISEKSEIFDDQFSVERPDGSNFTLKIRSTKLEDSAMYFCASSGTEPNQPQHFGDGTRLSIL.

The chain is built from TRBV5-1 and TRBJ2-7, with D tentatively TRBD1 or TRBD2 (5 bases each). The CDR3 extends over 14 amino acids. The V gene lost 4 bases and the J gene lost 4 bases, with 15 bases spanning the gap. Germline V CDR1 and CDR2: SGHRS, YFSETQ. Written as DNA, the CDR3 is TGCGCCAGCAGCAAGGACTTGGGGGTATACGAGCAGTACTTC. It encodes CASSKDLGVYEQYF. The full variable domain, completed using reference TRBV5-1 and TRBJ2-7, is KAGVTQTPRYLIKTRGQQVTLSCSPISGHRSVSWYQQTPGQGLQFLFEYFSETQRNKGNFPGRFSGRQFSNSRSEMNVSTLELGDSALYLCASSKDLGVYEQYFGPGTRLTVT.

The chain couples TRBV5-5 to TRBJ1-1; perhaps TRBD1 as D (5 bases). The CDR3 spans 16 residues. Trimming left V 4 bases short and J 1 base short, with 17 bases between. Germline lookup yields CDR1 SGHKS and CDR2 YYEKEE (reference sequence). CDR3 residues: CASSSTGSLKNTEAFF. The CDR3 nucleotides are TGTGCCAGCAGCAGTACAGGAAGTCTTAAGAACACTGAAGCTTTCTTT.

This chain connects TRBV14 to TRBJ1-6; D is unclear. This CDR3 comprises 14 residues. Germline CDR1 and CDR2: SGHDN and FVKESK. V gave up 1 base and J gave up 6 bases, with 7 bases separating them. CDR3 bases: TGTGCCAGCAGCCAAGGACTCCTTAATTCACCCCTCCACTTT. Protein: CASSQGLLNSPLHF.

The chain combines TRBV24-1 with TRBJ2-7, with D perhaps given as TRBD1 or TRBD2 (5 bases each). Trimming left V 5 bases short and J 7 bases short, with 20 bases between. The CDR3 loop spans 15 amino acids. Germline CDR1 reads KGHDR; CDR2 reads SFDVKD. In DNA form, the CDR3 reads TGTGCCACCAGTGGACACGGGGCTATCTACAATGAGCAGTACTTC. Translated: CATSGHGAIYNEQYF.

The chain has TRBV7-2 and TRBJ2-1; D gene unclear. This CDR3 spans 15 amino acids. From germline, CDR1 is SGHTA and CDR2 FQGNSA. V was cut by 5 bases and J by 4 bases, with 15 bases left in between. The CDR3 protein is CASSPWASAYNEQFF. The DNA for the CDR3 is TGTGCCAGCAGCCCTTGGGCCTCCGCGTACAATGAGCAGTTCTTC.